The 24 T cell receptor beta chains given below trace back to one sample, sequenced in a study of T-cell reconstitution after alpha-beta-depleted transplantation in children. A library of TCRbeta sequences, prepared with unique molecular identifiers, was generated. One entry per CDR3 protein results from TCRdb running MiXCR on the PCR reads. The sample records 440,000 or so distinct CDR3 sequences, around 46% being singletons. The source was PBMCs, collected before TCRalphabeta/CD19-depleted stem cell transplant. The source is a girl aged 2 to 9 with aplastic anemia, due to receive a stem cell transplant.

The V and J genes are TRBV24-1 and TRBJ2-6; D may be TRBD2 (7 bases). With 5 bases removed from V and 0 bases from J, the gap between germline ends came to 13 bases. The germline V gene encodes CDR1 KGHDR and CDR2 SFDVKD. The CDR3 sequence is 17 residues long. The CDR3 protein is CATSGGGPPSGANVLTF. As DNA, the CDR3 is TGTGCCACCAGTGGCGGGGGCCCCCCCTCTGGGGCCAACGTCCTGACTTTC.

This clonotype was counted at least ten times. V gene TRBV11-1 combines with J gene TRBJ2-2; 11 nucleotides line up with TRBD2. CDR1 is SGHAT and CDR2 is FQDESV in the germline V gene (reference sequence). CDR3 size: 18 residues. V lost 5 bases, J lost 6 bases, and 14 bases stayed unmatched. CDR3 in amino acids: CASSLLRASGGRPGELFF. CDR3 in DNA: TGTGCCAGCAGCCTTCTCAGGGCTAGCGGGGGGAGACCCGGGGAGCTGTTTTTT.

Details on this clonotype: A much larger clone is a single base away; this may be a read error. V and J are TRBV5-1 and TRBJ1-1; tentative D call: TRBD1 (6 bases). This CDR3 is built from 13 residues. CDR1 and CDR2 (germline): SGHRS, YFSETQ. The CDR3 DNA is TGCGTCAGCAGCACGGGACAAAATTTTGAAGCTTTCTTT. Translating it yields CVSSTGQNFEAFF.

This chain connects TRBV6-5 to TRBJ2-6; TRBD2 matches 7 bases. The germline gives CDR1 MNHEY, CDR2 SVGAGI. V was pared by 3 bases and J by 5 bases, with 4 bases of the junction left unmatched. The CDR3 covers 15 residues. The CDR3 spells CASSYGGGRANVLTF. The CDR3 coding sequence is TGTGCCAGCAGTTATGGCGGGGGTCGGGCCAACGTCCTGACTTTC.

This chain joins TRBV20-1 and TRBJ2-5; 10 bases agree with TRBD1. The CDR3 length is 15 residues. The V and J ends lost 5 bases and 5 bases, in that order; junction bases with no gene match: 11. CDR1 DFQATT and CDR2 SNEGSKA come from the germline V gene (reference sequence). The CDR3 DNA is TGCAGTGCTGGATCCTGGGACAGGGGCAGGGAGACCCAGTACTTC. Translating gives CSAGSWDRGRETQYF.

A remark on this clonotype: Given a much more abundant clone one base away, this may be a read error. The J gene is TRBJ2-5, the V gene TRBV27; 10 positions agree with TRBD1. The CDR3 loop spans 15 amino acids. Germline V lookup: CDR1 MNHEY, CDR2 SMNVEV (reference sequence). Here the CDR3 reads CASRKGQGRGETQNF. The CDR3 bases are TGTGCCAGCAGAAAGGGACAGGGGCGCGGGGAGACCCAGAACTTC.

The chain couples TRBV6-5 to TRBJ2-3; no clear D. Germline V gives CDR1 MNHEY, CDR2 SVGAGI. V gave up 1 base and J gave up 5 bases, with 10 bases separating them. This CDR3 contains 14 residues. CDR3 DNA: TGTGCCAGCAGTTACTTGGGTAACCAAGATACGCAGTATTTT. Amino acids: CASSYLGNQDTQYF.

This rearrangement joins TRBV6-1 to TRBJ1-4; D is perhaps TRBD1 (6 bases). In germline, CDR1 is MNHNS, CDR2 SASEGT. Trimming cost V 2 bases and J 0 bases, with 13 bases left between them. This CDR3 comprises 17 residues. This chain's CDR3 is CASSELLNRATNEKLFF. CDR3 DNA sequence: TGTGCCAGCAGTGAATTGCTGAACAGGGCAACTAATGAAAAACTGTTTTTT.

The gene calls are TRBV18 and TRBJ1-6; no reliable D call. The CDR3 spans 15 residues. The V end lost 3 bases, the J end lost 7 bases, and 13 bases lay between the germline ends. CDR1 and CDR2 (germline): KGHSH, LQKENI. The CDR3 here is CASSPTRAVNSPLHF. The CDR3 DNA reads as TGTGCCAGCTCACCGACACGGGCCGTAAATTCACCCCTCCACTTT.

With regard to this clonotype: A much larger clone lies a single base off, so this may be a read error. J is TRBJ2-1 and V is TRBV7-4; TRBD2 agrees at 10 bases. CDR3 size: 16 residues. Germline CDR1 reads SGHVT; CDR2 reads SQSDAQ. CDR3 coding DNA: TGTGCCTGCAGTTCGATAGCGGGAGGAGCCCGGGATGAGCAGTTCTTC. This gives the protein CACSSIAGGARDEQFF.

The chain joins TRBV19 to TRBJ2-5, with 14 bases matching TRBD2. CDR1 is LNHDA and CDR2 is SQIVND in the germline V gene (reference sequence). The V segment lost 6 bases and the J segment 4 bases; nucleotides outside the gene matches: 7. The CDR3 loop spans 16 amino acids. The CDR3 bases are TGTGCCAGTAGAAACACCGGGACTAGCGGGAGAGAGACCCAGTACTTC. This codes for CASRNTGTSGRETQYF.

The rearrangement uses TRBV5-6 and TRBJ2-2; possible D gene TRBD1, 5 bases. V lost 0 bases to trimming and J lost 0 bases, with 9 bases between them. The CDR3 consists of 16 residues. CDR1 is SGHDT, CDR2 YYEEEE, per germline. The CDR3: CASSLAGAANTGELFF. The CDR3 region has the DNA TGTGCCAGCAGCTTGGCTGGGGCCGCGAACACCGGGGAGCTGTTTTTT.

This clonotype appeared many times. Here the CDR3 DNA reads TGCGCCAGCAGCCAAGAAACAGGACTCTTCTACGAGCAGTACTTC. It yields the protein CASSQETGLFYEQYF. The J gene is TRBJ2-7, the V gene TRBV4-3, with D possibly called TRBD1 or TRBD2 (5 bases each). With 0 bases removed from V and 3 bases from J, the gap between germline ends came to 12 bases. Per germline, CDR1 LGHNA and CDR2 YSLEER. CDR3 length equals 15 residues.

The chain is built from TRBV18 and TRBJ2-7; D uncertain. The V end lost 3 bases, the J end lost 1 base, and 7 bases lay between the germline ends. The CDR3 extends over 13 amino acids. Germline V lookup: CDR1 KGHSH, CDR2 LQKENI. The CDR3 sequence is CASSPYGSYEQYF. The CDR3 DNA reads as TGTGCCAGCTCACCGTACGGATCCTACGAGCAGTACTTC.

In regard to this clonotype: Relative to the germline gene, one junction end is altered; a read error may explain this. The rearrangement uses TRBV12-3 or TRBV12-4 and TRBJ1-4; possible D gene TRBD1, 5 bases. CDR3 length equals 16 residues. DNA of the CDR3: TGTGCCAGCAGTCTTGCCAGGGACTCAACTAATGAAAAACGGTTTTTT. Protein: CASSLARDSTNEKRFF.

Only a few counts were recorded for this clonotype. The rearrangement joins TRBV12-3 or TRBV12-4 to TRBJ2-6; D may be TRBD1 or TRBD2 (5 bases each). Trimming took 7 bases from V and 4 from J, leaving 11 bases between them. The CDR3 consists of 14 residues. The CDR3 nucleotides are TGTGCCAGCACCGGGACGGGCGGGGCCAACGTCCTGACTTTC. Translated, it gives CASTGTGGANVLTF.

This chain connects TRBV18 to TRBJ1-4; a possible D gene is TRBD1 (5 bases). This CDR3 comprises 15 residues. V lost 3 bases and J lost 13, with 21 bases in between. CDR1 is KGHSH, CDR2 LQKENI, per germline. Here the CDR3 DNA reads TGTGCCAGCTCACCCGGGACCTCGAGCTCCGAAGTACTGTTTTTT. Residues: CASSPGTSSSEVLFF.

V gene TRBV20-1 combines with J gene TRBJ2-7; no clear D gene. Germline CDR1 and CDR2: DFQATT and SNEGSKA (reference sequence). The CDR3 has 11 amino acids. V gave up 6 bases and J gave up 3 bases, with 9 bases separating them. CDR3 nucleotide sequence: TGCAGTGCAAACTACAACTACGAGCAGTACTTC. As protein: CSANYNYEQYF.

This clonotype was picked up many times. The gene calls are TRBV7-2 and TRBJ1-1; 7 nucleotides line up with TRBD1. Germline CDR1 is SGHTA and CDR2 is FQGNSA. V lost 1 base and J lost 4; bases outside the gene matches: 9. The CDR3 contains 16 residues. In nucleotides, the CDR3 is TGTGCCAGCAGCTTAGAGACAGGGCTCTCCGTCACTGAAGCTTTCTTT. Its protein product is CASSLETGLSVTEAFF.

The chain carries TRBV29-1 and TRBJ1-1; a possible D gene is TRBD1 (6 bases). CDR1 is SQVTM, CDR2 ANQGSEA, per germline. V was trimmed by 8 bases and J by 3 bases, leaving 13 bases between them. The CDR3 covers 12 residues. The CDR3 region has the DNA TGCAGCTCCTTAGGGGGGGACACTGAAGCTTTCTTT. It translates to CSSLGGDTEAFF.

The chain recombines TRBV29-1 with TRBJ2-3; 12 bases align to TRBD2. CDR3 size: 16 residues. V lost 6 bases, J lost 6 bases, and 13 bases stayed unmatched. CDR1 is SQVTM and CDR2 is ANQGSEA in the germline V gene. The CDR3 protein is CSVRGLAGGRVDTQYF. The CDR3 DNA follows: TGCAGCGTCCGGGGTCTAGCGGGAGGGAGAGTGGATACGCAGTATTTT.

The rearrangement links TRBV30 to TRBJ2-3; D gene ambiguous. CDR3 length: 16 residues. V gave up 1 base and J gave up 6 bases, with 20 bases separating them. CDR1 is GTSNPN and CDR2 is SVGIG in the germline V gene (reference sequence). The CDR3 DNA reads TGTGCCTGGAGTGCCGGGTGGCTCTGGGATAAGGATACGCAGTATTTT. It codes for CAWSAGWLWDKDTQYF.

The V call is TRBV29-1, the J call TRBJ2-5, with D perhaps TRBD2 (5 bases). The CDR3 is made up of 14 amino acids. Looked up from germline, CDR1 is SQVTM and CDR2 is ANQGSEA. The V end was cut by 5 bases, the J end by 5 bases, with 18 bases between. DNA for the CDR3: TGCAGCGTTAACGGGATCCATTTAGGGGAGACCCAGTACTTC. It yields the protein CSVNGIHLGETQYF. The whole variable domain, filled in from reference TRBV29-1 and TRBJ2-5, reads SAVISQKPSRDICQRGTSLTIQCQVDSQVTMMFWYRQQPGQSLTLIATANQGSEATYESGFVIDKFPISRPNLTFSTLTVSNMSPEDSSIYLCSVNGIHLGETQYFGPGTRLLVL.

This clonotype was detected a few times. The chain couples TRBV5-6 to TRBJ1-2, with unresolved D. CDR1 SGHDT and CDR2 YYEEEE come from the germline V gene. The V gene lost 0 bases and the J gene lost 1 base, with 1 base spanning the gap. The CDR3 contains 12 residues. The CDR3 is CASSLVNYGYTF. As DNA, the CDR3 is TGTGCCAGCAGCTTGGTTAACTATGGCTACACCTTC. Complete variable domain (other parts from reference TRBV5-6 and TRBJ1-2): DAGVTQSPTHLIKTRGQQVTLRCSPKSGHDTVSWYQQALGQGPQFIFQYYEEEERQRGNFPDRFSGHQFPNYSSELNVNALLLGDSALYLCASSLVNYGYTFGSGTRLTVV.